This TCR beta chain was documented in a study of radiation and T cells in renal cell carcinoma. Findings and caveats of the study: Top tumor clonotypes rose in blood 2 weeks post-radiation, then contracted.

Clones were read by immunoSEQ multiplex PCR, and TCRdb kept only the in-frame ones, dropping some. The sample carries over 60,000 clones, 70% to 90% recorded once. Time point defined: blood 4 weeks post-SBRT, at nephrectomy. Described treatment: 15 Gy SBRT to primary tumor, nephrectomy 4 weeks later. Nephrectomy followed 15 Gy stereotactic body radiation by 4 weeks. This renal cell carcinoma was of the clear cell type. About this clone: The antigen is unknown.

CDR1 and CDR2 (germline): MDHEN, SYDVKM. The V gene lost 6 bases and the J gene lost 4 bases, with 9 bases spanning the gap. The CDR3 spans 12 residues. The material sequenced was blood, taken from a patient whose treatment included radiotherapy and nephrectomy. The chain is built from TRBV28 and TRBJ1-2; D is undetermined. The TCR was taken from an older woman with renal cell carcinoma. DNA of the CDR3: TGTGCCAGCAGCTCGACACCCTATGGCTACACCTTC. It codes for CASSSTPYGYTF.